This T cell receptor (beta chain) was found in a study of T cells expressing NK-cell markers (dated by TCRdb to about 2020). Broadly, across the study: In sorted CD3+CD56+NKG2C+, CD3+CD56+NKG2C- and CD3+CD56-NKG2C+ T-cell subsets from eight or nine donors, TCR beta-chain repertoires were profiled. Among the eight sequenced donors, seven were HCMV-seropositive and one was HCMV-seronegative. The eight sequenced donors were randomly selected healthy volunteers, three men and five women. Illumina HiSeq 2000/2500, MiSeq or NextSeq was used to sequence libraries as 2 x 150 bp reads.

The germline V gene specifies SGHVS as CDR1 and FQNEAQ as CDR2. The CDR3, from cysteine to phenylalanine, totals 15 residues. DNA for this receptor is not on file. Comments on this clonotype: Its antigen has not been determined.

HCMV serostatus was determined by detecting HCMV-specific IgG in serum with a commercial ELISA kit. Peripheral blood mononuclear cells were isolated from blood by Ficoll density gradient centrifugation. TCRdb records Illumina HiSeq 2000 as the sequencer. TCR beta cDNA libraries were made by 5'RACE template switching that added a universal primer site and unique molecular identifiers. cDNA synthesis was primed from the TCR beta constant segment and was followed by two successive PCR amplification steps. The original pipeline was this. MIGEC handled demultiplexing of the reads and grouping by UMI, while MiTCR was used to assemble and quantify clonotypes. Only TCR cDNA sequences supported by at least two reads were kept to exclude erroneous sequences. Downstream repertoire analysis used the tcR package, and clonotypes were matched across fractions by CDR3 nucleotide sequence plus V segment. VDJmatch was used to annotate antigen specificity against VDJdb, with one amino acid substitution in CDR3 permitted. TCRdb reprocessed the public reads and reports one entry per CDR3 protein sequence, without DNA. These V and J calls rely on TCRdb rather than the paper's analysis. The sample table records more than 90,000 distinct CDR3 sequences. The ten top clones hold 18% of the sample.

Broad study findings and their caveats: Whether the expanded NKG2C-expressing T cell clones were specific for HCMV antigens remained unclear. Those dominant clonotypes were again the most abundant among CD3+CD56-NKG2C+ cells in a few donors, at about 25-60.1%. In more than 5 donors, the dominant CD3+CD56+NKG2C+ clonotypes were found to rank among the top 10 CD8+ clonotypes and to make up about 1.0-7.5% of CD8+ T cells.

The sequenced sample consisted of blood T cells: a sorted CD56 or NKG2C T cell subset, CD4+ or CD8+ T cells, or bulk PBMC T cells (not recorded which). The source is a woman between 18 and 75 years old in good health. This sequence uses TRBV7-8 and TRBJ1-3; the TCRdb call, TRBD1, lacks DNA for checking. The CDR3 region reads CASSSDSASGNTIYF.